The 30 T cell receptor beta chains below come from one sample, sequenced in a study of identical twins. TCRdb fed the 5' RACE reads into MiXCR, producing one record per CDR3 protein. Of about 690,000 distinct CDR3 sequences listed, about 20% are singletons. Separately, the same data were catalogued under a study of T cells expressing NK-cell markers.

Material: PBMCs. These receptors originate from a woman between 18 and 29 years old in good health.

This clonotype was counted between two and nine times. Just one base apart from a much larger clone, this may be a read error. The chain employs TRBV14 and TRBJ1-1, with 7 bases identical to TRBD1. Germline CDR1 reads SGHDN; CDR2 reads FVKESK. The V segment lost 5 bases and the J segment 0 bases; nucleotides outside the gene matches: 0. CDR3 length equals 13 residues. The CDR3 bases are TGTGCCAGCAGCGGACAGGTGAACACTGAAGCTTTCTTT. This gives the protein CASSGQVNTEAFF.

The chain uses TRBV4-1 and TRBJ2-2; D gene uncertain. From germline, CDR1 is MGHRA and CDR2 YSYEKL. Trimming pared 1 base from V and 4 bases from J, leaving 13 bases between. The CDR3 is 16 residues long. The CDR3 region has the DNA TGCGCCAGCAGCCAAGTAGGACGTCTGGTCACCGGGGAGCTGTTTTTT. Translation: CASSQVGRLVTGELFF.

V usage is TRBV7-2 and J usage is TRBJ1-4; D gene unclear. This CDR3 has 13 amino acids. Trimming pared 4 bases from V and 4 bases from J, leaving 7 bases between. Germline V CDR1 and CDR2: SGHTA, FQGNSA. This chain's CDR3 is CTSSYRNNEKLFF. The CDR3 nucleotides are TGTACCAGCAGCTATAGGAATAATGAAAAACTGTTTTTT.

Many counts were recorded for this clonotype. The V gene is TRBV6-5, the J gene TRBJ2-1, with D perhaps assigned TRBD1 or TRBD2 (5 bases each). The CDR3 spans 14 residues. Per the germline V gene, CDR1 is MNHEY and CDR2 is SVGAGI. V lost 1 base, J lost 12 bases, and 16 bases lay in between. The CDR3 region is CASSYFGTQSLQFF. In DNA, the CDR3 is TGTGCCAGCAGTTACTTCGGGACCCAAAGCTTGCAGTTCTTC.

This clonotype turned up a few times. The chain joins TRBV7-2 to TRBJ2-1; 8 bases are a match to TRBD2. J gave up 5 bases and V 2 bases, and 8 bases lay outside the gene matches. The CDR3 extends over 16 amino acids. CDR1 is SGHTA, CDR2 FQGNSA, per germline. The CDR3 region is CASSLWLAGRNNEQFF. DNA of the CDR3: TGTGCCAGCAGCTTATGGCTAGCGGGTCGAAACAATGAGCAGTTCTTC.

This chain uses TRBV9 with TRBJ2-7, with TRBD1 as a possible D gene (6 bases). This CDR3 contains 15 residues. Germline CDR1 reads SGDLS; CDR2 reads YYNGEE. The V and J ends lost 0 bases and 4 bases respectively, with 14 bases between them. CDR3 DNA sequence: TGTGCCAGCAGCGTAGAAGGGACATCGACTTACGAGCAGTACTTC. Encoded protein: CASSVEGTSTYEQYF.

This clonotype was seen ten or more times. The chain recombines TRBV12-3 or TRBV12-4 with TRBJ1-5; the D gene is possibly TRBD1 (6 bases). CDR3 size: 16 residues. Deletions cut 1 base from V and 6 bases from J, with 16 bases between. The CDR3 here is CASSLVWGRGGQPQHF. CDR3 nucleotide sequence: TGTGCCAGCAGTTTAGTTTGGGGCAGGGGAGGTCAGCCCCAGCATTTT.

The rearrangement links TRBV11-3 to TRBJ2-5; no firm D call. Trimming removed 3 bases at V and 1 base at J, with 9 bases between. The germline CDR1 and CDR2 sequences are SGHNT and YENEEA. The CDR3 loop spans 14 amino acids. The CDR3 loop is CASSLDGPQETQYF. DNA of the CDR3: TGTGCCAGCAGCTTGGACGGACCCCAAGAGACCCAGTACTTC.

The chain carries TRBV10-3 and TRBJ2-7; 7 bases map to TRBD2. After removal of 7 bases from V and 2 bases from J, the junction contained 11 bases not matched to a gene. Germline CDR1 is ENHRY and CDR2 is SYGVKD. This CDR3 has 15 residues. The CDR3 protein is CAIKVAGDPAYEQYF. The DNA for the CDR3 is TGTGCCATCAAGGTGGCGGGGGACCCCGCCTACGAGCAGTACTTC.

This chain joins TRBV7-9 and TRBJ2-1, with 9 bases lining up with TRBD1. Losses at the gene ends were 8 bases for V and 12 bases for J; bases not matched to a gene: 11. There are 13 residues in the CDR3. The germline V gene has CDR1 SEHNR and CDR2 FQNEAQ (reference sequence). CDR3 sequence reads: CASWDRVAPWQFF. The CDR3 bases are TGTGCCAGCTGGGACAGGGTTGCGCCCTGGCAGTTCTTC.

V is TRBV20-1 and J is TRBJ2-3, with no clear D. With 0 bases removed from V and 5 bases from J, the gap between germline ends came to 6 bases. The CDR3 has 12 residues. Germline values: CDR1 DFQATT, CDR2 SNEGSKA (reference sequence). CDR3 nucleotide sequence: TGCAGTGCTAGAGATTTTAGAGATACGCAGTATTTT. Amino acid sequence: CSARDFRDTQYF.

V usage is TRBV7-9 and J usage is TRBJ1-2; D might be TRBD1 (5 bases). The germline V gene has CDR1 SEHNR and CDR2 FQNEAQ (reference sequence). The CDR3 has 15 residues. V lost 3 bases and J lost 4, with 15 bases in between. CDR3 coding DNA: TGTGCCAGCAGCTTTCTCGACAGAAACCTCTATGGCTACACCTTC. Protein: CASSFLDRNLYGYTF.

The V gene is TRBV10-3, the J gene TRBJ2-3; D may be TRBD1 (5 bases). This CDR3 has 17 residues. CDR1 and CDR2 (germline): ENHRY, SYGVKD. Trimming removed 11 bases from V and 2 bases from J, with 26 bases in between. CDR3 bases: TGTGCCTCAACCCGTGGGGCCTCCCTGTCACACACAGATACGCAGTATTTT. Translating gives CASTRGASLSHTDTQYF.

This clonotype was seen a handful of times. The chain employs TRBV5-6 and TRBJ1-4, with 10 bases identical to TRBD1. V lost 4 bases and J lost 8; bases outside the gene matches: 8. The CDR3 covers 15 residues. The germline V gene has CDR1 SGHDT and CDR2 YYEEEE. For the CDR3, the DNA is TGTGCCAGCAGCCCATGGACAGGGGGACAGGAAAAACTGTTTTTT. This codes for CASSPWTGGQEKLFF.

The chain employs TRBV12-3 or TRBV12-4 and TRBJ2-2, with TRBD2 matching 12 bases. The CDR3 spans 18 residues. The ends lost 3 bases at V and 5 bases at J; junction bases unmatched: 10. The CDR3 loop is CASSFASGRARGTGELFF. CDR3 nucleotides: TGTGCCAGCAGTTTCGCTAGCGGGAGGGCCAGGGGGACCGGGGAGCTGTTTTTT.

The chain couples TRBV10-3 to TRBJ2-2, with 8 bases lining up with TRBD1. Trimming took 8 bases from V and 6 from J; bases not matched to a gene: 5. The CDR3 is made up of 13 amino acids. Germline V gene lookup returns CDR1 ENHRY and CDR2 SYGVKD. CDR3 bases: TGTGCCATCGGCAGGGGGCAGTCCGGGGAGCTGTTTTTT. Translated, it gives CAIGRGQSGELFF.

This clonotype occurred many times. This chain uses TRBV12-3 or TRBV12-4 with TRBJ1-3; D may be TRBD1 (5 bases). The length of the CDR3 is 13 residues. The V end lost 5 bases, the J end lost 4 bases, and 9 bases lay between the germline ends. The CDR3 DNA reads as TGTGCCAGCAGTGATAACAGGGGAAACACCATATATTTT. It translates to CASSDNRGNTIYF.

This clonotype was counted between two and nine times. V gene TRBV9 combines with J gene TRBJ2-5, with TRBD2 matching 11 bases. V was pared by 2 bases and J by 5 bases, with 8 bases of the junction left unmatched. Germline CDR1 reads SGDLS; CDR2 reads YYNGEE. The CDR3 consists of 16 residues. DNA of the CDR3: TGTGCCAGCAGCGTTTTAGCGGGGGGGCCTGGGGAGACCCAGTACTTC. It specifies CASSVLAGGPGETQYF.

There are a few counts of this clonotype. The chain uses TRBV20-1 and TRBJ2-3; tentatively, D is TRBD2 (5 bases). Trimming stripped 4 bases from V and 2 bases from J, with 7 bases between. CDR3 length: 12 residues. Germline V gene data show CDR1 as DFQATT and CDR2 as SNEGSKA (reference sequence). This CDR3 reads CSAMRATDTQYF. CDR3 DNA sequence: TGCAGTGCTATGAGGGCCACAGATACGCAGTATTTT.

Here the CDR3 DNA reads TGTGCCACCAGTCTCGGACAGGGAAGCTCCTACGAGCAGTACTTC. Its protein is CATSLGQGSSYEQYF. The chain couples TRBV15 to TRBJ2-7; 8 bases line up with TRBD1. Germline V lookup: CDR1 LNHNV, CDR2 YYDKDF (reference sequence). This CDR3 has 15 residues. The V segment lost 6 bases and the J segment 0 bases; nucleotides outside the gene matches: 7.

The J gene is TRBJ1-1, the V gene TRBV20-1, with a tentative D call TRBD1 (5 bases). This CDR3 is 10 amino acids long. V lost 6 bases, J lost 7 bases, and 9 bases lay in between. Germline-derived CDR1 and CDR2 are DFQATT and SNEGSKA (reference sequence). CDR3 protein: CSAGTYEAFF. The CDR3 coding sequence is TGCAGTGCCGGGACGTATGAAGCTTTCTTT.

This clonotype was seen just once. The CDR3 region has the DNA TGTGCCAGCGGCCCGAAAGATACGCAGTATTTT. Translating it yields CASGPKDTQYF. The genes are TRBV9 and TRBJ2-3; D not resolved. V lost 7 bases to trimming and J lost 5 bases, with 8 bases between them. This CDR3 comprises 11 residues. The germline CDR1 and CDR2 sequences are SGDLS and YYNGEE.

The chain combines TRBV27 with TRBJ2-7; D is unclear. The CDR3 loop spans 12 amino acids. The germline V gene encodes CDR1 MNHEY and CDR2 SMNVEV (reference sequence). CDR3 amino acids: CASHSWSYEQYF. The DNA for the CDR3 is TGTGCTAGTCACAGCTGGAGCTACGAGCAGTACTTC.

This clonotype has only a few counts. This chain's CDR3 is CASSFYADTQYF. As DNA, the CDR3 is TGTGCCAGCAGCTTCTATGCAGATACGCAGTATTTT. V usage is TRBV5-5 and J usage is TRBJ2-3; D remains ambiguous. Germline CDR1 SGHKS, CDR2 YYEKEE (reference sequence). V was clipped by 2 bases and J by 4 bases, with 5 bases between them. The CDR3 runs to 12 residues.

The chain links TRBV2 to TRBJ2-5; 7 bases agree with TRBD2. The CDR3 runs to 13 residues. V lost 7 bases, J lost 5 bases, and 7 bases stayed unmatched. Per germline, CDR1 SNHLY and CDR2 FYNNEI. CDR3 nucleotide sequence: TGTGCCAGCACCAGTCTGGGAGGGGAGACCCAGTACTTC. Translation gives CASTSLGGETQYF. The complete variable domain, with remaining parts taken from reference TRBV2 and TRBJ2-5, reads EPEVTQTPSHQVTQMGQEVILRCVPISNHLYFYWYRQILGQKVEFLVSFYNNEISEKSEIFDDQFSVERPDGSNFTLKIRSTKLEDSAMYFCASTSLGGETQYFGPGTRLLVL.

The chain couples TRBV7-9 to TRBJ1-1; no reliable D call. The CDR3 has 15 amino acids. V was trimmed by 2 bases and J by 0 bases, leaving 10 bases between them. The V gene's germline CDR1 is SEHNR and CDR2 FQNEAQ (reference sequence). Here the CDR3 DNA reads TGTGCCAGCAGCTTACAAGGACGGCTGAACACTGAAGCTTTCTTT. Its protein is CASSLQGRLNTEAFF. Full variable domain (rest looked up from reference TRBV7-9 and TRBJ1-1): DTGVSQNPRHKITKRGQNVTFRCDPISEHNRLYWYRQTLGQGPEFLTYFQNEAQLEKSRLLSDRFSAERPKGSFSTLEIQRTEQGDSAMYLCASSLQGRLNTEAFFGQGTRLTVV.

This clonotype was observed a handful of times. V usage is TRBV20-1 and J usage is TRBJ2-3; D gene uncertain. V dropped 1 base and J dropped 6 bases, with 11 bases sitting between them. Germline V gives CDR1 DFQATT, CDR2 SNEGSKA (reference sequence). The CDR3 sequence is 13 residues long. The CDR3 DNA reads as TGCAGTGCTAGAGGGCTAGTTATGGATACGCAGTATTTT. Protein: CSARGLVMDTQYF.

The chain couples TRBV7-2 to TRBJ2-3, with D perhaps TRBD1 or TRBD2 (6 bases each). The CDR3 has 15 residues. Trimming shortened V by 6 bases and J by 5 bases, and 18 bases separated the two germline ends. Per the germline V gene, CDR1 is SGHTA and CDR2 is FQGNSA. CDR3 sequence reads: CASSLSGARIDTQYF. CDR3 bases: TGTGCCAGCAGTCTCTCGGGGGCGCGGATAGATACGCAGTATTTT. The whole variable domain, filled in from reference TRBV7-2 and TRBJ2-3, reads GAGVSQSPSNKVTEKGKDVELRCDPISGHTALYWYRQSLGQGLEFLIYFQGNSAPDKSGLPSDRFSAERTGGSVSTLTIQRTQQEDSAVYLCASSLSGARIDTQYFGPGTRLTVL.

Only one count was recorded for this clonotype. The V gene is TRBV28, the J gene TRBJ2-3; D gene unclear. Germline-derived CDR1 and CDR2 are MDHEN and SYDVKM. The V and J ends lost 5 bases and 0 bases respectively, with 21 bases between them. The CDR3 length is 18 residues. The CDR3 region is CASSLDPDVKTSTDTQYF. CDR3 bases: TGTGCCAGCAGTCTGGATCCGGACGTTAAGACTAGCACAGATACGCAGTATTTT.

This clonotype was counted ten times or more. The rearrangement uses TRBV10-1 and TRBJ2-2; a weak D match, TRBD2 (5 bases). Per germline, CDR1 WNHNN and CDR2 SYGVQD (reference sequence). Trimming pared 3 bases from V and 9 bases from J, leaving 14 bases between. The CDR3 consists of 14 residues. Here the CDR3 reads CASSEGSVDRELFF. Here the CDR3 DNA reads TGCGCCAGCAGTGAAGGTAGCGTGGACCGGGAGCTGTTTTTT.